This T cell receptor beta chain is from a study of identical twins. Study-wide points: Clonotypes of the beta chain that were abundant in cord blood carried fewer insertions (memory repertoires showed none).

This clonotype was observed a few times. No antigen is known for it. The CDR3 length is 12 residues. The ends were cut back, 4 bases at V and 3 bases at J, with 7 bases in the middle. Template switching created a universal primer site, and the cDNA included unique molecular identifiers. MiXCR, run by TCRdb on the 5' RACE reads, gives a single entry per CDR3 protein. The sample has roughly 770,000 distinct CDR3 sequences, 15% to 20% seen once. This sample also belongs to another study, concerning T cells expressing NK-cell markers.

The source material was PBMCs. The chain joins TRBV12-3 or TRBV12-4 to TRBJ2-7; D not certain. The sequence was collected from a woman younger than 30 in good health. The chain's CDR3 is CASSYRHYEQYF. In DNA, the CDR3 is TGTGCCAGCAGTTATCGACACTACGAGCAGTACTTC.